This is a list of T cell receptor beta chains from one sample in a study of CD4+ T cells in melanoma. Some clones are missing from TCRdb's copy, which holds only in-frame ones; the method was immunoSEQ multiplex PCR. The repertoire holds about 50,000 clones, with roughly 89% as singletons. Sequenced material: peripheral blood. These receptors were obtained from a human donor with melanoma. CDR3s include the opening cysteine and the closing phenylalanine or tryptophan. The order of the fields is clone size, D gene, J gene, V gene, CDR3 protein, CDR3 DNA. A D gene is named only where the DNA matches it firmly. Clone size is not always given. Where it is, it says once, few, many or a class for expanded clones.

clone size: NA
D gene: TRBD1
J gene: TRBJ1-1
V gene: TRBV7-8
CDR3 protein: CASSLRGQGAILNTEAFF
CDR3 DNA: TGTGCCAGCAGCTTAAGGGGGCAGGGGGCGATATTGAACACTGAAGCTTTCTTT

clone size: NA
D gene: NA
J gene: TRBJ2-5
V gene: TRBV21-1
CDR3 protein: CATSTHLGETQYF
CDR3 DNA: TGTGCCACAAGCACGCATCTCGGGGAGACCCAGTACTTC

clone size: NA
D gene: TRBD1
J gene: TRBJ1-6
V gene: TRBV7-9
CDR3 protein: CASSNRQGNNSPLHF
CDR3 DNA: TGTGCCAGCAGCAACCGACAGGGGAATAATTCACCCCTCCACTTT

clone size: few
D gene: NA
J gene: TRBJ2-3
V gene: TRBV9
CDR3 protein: CASSVGLTGTQYF
CDR3 DNA: TGTGCCAGCAGCGTAGGTCTTACCGGTACGCAGTATTTT

clone size: NA
D gene: TRBD1
J gene: TRBJ2-7
V gene: TRBV7-6
CDR3 protein: CASSLGRDRYTYEQYF
CDR3 DNA: TGTGCCAGCAGCTTAGGTCGGGACAGGTATACCTACGAGCAGTACTTC

clone size: once
D gene: NA
J gene: TRBJ1-2
V gene: TRBV5-1
CDR3 protein: CASSRDRSYGYTF
CDR3 DNA: TGCGCCAGCAGCCGTGACAGATCCTATGGCTACACCTTC

clone size: NA
D gene: NA
J gene: TRBJ2-7
V gene: TRBV7-6
CDR3 protein: CASSFGVGRDEQYF
CDR3 DNA: TGTGCCAGCAGCTTTGGCGTCGGTCGAGACGAGCAGTACTTC

clone size: NA
D gene: NA
J gene: TRBJ2-7
V gene: TRBV7-8
CDR3 protein: CASSLNTGTFVYEQYF
CDR3 DNA: TGTGCCAGCAGCCTCAACACCGGGACCTTCGTCTACGAGCAGTACTTC

clone size: NA
D gene: TRBD2
J gene: TRBJ2-3
V gene: TRBV5-4
CDR3 protein: CASSQDSSGVTDTQYF
CDR3 DNA: TGCGCCAGCAGCCAAGATAGCAGCGGGGTCACAGATACGCAGTATTTT

clone size: once
D gene: NA
J gene: TRBJ2-7
V gene: TRBV4-3
CDR3 protein: CASSQDHSPGYEQYF
CDR3 DNA: TGCGCCAGCAGCCAAGATCATTCCCCCGGTTACGAGCAGTACTTC

clone size: once
D gene: TRBD1
J gene: TRBJ1-2
V gene: TRBV11-1
CDR3 protein: CASSWTGGNYGYTF
CDR3 DNA: TGTGCCAGCAGCTGGACAGGGGGGAACTATGGCTACACCTTC

clone size: NA
D gene: TRBD1
J gene: TRBJ2-3
V gene: TRBV6-1
CDR3 protein: CASSERDRVADTQYF
CDR3 DNA: TGTGCCAGCAGTGAACGGGACAGGGTTGCAGATACGCAGTATTTT

clone size: few
D gene: NA
J gene: TRBJ1-1
V gene: TRBV5-1
CDR3 protein: CASSLVRGSLYTEAFF
CDR3 DNA: TGCGCCAGCAGCTTGGTGAGGGGGAGCTTATACACTGAAGCTTTCTTT

clone size: NA
D gene: NA
J gene: TRBJ2-3
V gene: TRBV7-2
CDR3 protein: CASSSWGRSGSDTQYF
CDR3 DNA: TGTGCCAGCAGCTCCTGGGGCCGATCCGGCTCAGATACGCAGTATTTT

clone size: NA
D gene: NA
J gene: TRBJ1-3
V gene: TRBV30
CDR3 protein: CAWQGKGGNTIYF
CDR3 DNA: TGTGCCTGGCAGGGGAAAGGCGGAAACACCATATATTTT

clone size: few
D gene: NA
J gene: TRBJ2-5
V gene: TRBV9
CDR3 protein: CASSARGAQETQYF
CDR3 DNA: TGTGCCAGCAGCGCCCGGGGAGCACAAGAGACCCAGTACTTC

clone size: NA
D gene: NA
J gene: TRBJ1-5
V gene: TRBV7-6
CDR3 protein: CASSLDSNQPQHF
CDR3 DNA: TGTGCCAGCAGCCTGGACAGTAATCAGCCCCAGCATTTT

clone size: NA
D gene: NA
J gene: TRBJ1-2
V gene: TRBV6-1
CDR3 protein: CASSGADGEVVIYGYTF
CDR3 DNA: TGTGCCAGCAGTGGGGCGGACGGCGAGGTTGTGATCTATGGCTACACCTTC

clone size: few
D gene: TRBD1
J gene: TRBJ1-1
V gene: TRBV6-5
CDR3 protein: CASSGQGLAEAFF
CDR3 DNA: TGTGCCAGCAGCGGACAGGGGCTCGCTGAAGCTTTCTTT

clone size: NA
D gene: NA
J gene: TRBJ1-5
V gene: TRBV19
CDR3 protein: CASTDSRYSNQPQHF
CDR3 DNA: TGTGCCAGTACGGACAGCAGATATAGCAATCAGCCCCAGCATTTT

clone size: NA
D gene: NA
J gene: TRBJ1-3
V gene: TRBV20-1
CDR3 protein: CSAPRGNTIYF
CDR3 DNA: TGCAGTGCCCCTCGTGGAAACACCATATATTTT

clone size: NA
D gene: NA
J gene: TRBJ2-2
V gene: TRBV5-1
CDR3 protein: CASSRQGDTGELFF
CDR3 DNA: TGCGCCAGTAGTCGGCAGGGCGACACCGGGGAGCTGTTTTTT

clone size: NA
D gene: NA
J gene: TRBJ1-5
V gene: TRBV13
CDR3 protein: CASSLGGSNQPQHF
CDR3 DNA: TGTGCCAGCAGCTTAGGGGGTAGCAATCAGCCCCAGCATTTT

clone size: once
D gene: TRBD1
J gene: TRBJ1-4
V gene: TRBV5-6
CDR3 protein: CASSSQGAGEKLFF
CDR3 DNA: TGTGCCAGCAGCTCACAGGGGGCAGGGGAAAAACTGTTTTTT

clone size: NA
D gene: NA
J gene: TRBJ2-1
V gene: TRBV4-3
CDR3 protein: CASSQGGGPYNEQFF
CDR3 DNA: TGCGCCAGCAGCCAAGGAGGAGGTCCCTACAATGAGCAGTTCTTC

clone size: NA
D gene: NA
J gene: TRBJ1-5
V gene: TRBV28
CDR3 protein: CASTPALGHQPQHF
CDR3 DNA: TGTGCCAGCACCCCGGCCTTGGGGCATCAGCCCCAGCATTTT

clone size: NA
D gene: NA
J gene: TRBJ2-2
V gene: TRBV5-1
CDR3 protein: CASSWSGGPTGELFF
CDR3 DNA: TGCGCCAGCAGCTGGTCCGGCGGCCCCACCGGGGAGCTGTTTTTT

clone size: NA
D gene: TRBD2
J gene: TRBJ2-7
V gene: TRBV7-9
CDR3 protein: CASSLSGGPYYEQYF
CDR3 DNA: TGTGCCAGCAGCTTATCGGGGGGGCCTTACTACGAGCAGTACTTC